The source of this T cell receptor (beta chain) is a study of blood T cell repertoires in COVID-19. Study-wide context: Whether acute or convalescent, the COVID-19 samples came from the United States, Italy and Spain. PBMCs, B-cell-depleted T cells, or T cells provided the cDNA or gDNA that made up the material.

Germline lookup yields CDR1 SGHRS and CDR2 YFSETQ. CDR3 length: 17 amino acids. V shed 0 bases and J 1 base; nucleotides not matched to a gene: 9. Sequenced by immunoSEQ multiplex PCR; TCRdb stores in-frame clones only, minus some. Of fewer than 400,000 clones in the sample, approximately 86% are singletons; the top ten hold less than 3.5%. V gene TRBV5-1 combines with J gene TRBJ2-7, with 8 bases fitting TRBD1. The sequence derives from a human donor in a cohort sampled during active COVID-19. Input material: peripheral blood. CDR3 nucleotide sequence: TGCGCCAGCAGCTTGGCGGTCCCCGGGACAGGTTCCTACGAGCAGTACTTC. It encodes CASSLAVPGTGSYEQYF.